The present entry profiles one TCR beta chain with its context. The antigen is unknown. The data are from a study of blood T cells in healthy people across ages. This CDR3 region has 13 residues. CDR1 ENHRY and CDR2 SYGVKD come from the germline V gene. V shed 3 bases, J shed 11 bases, and the junction held 9 bases outside the gene matches. Study results and limitations: Unsorted PBMCs prevented conclusive naive versus antigen-experienced comparison. With age, beta diversity per million T cells declined roughly linearly, significantly by 30 to 50. With donor CMV status unknown, expanded clonotype changes were possibly confounded.

Primed by a sample-barcoded 5' primer and a J-beta primer mix, a second PCR proceeded for 7 to 11 cycles. TCRdb reprocessed the 5' RACE reads with MiXCR, giving one entry per CDR3 protein. The table shows around 650,000 distinct CDR3 sequences, with around two fifths occurring only once. Peripheral blood from each donor was collected in a volume of 8 to 10 milliliters. The sequenced sample consisted of blood. The receptor was derived from an older man in good health. The genes are TRBV10-3 and TRBJ2-5, with 7 positions matching TRBD2. This CDR3 reads CAISDREAREQYF. The CDR3 nucleotides read TGTGCCATCAGTGATCGGGAGGCGCGGGAGCAGTACTTC.